This T cell receptor (beta chain) was recorded in a study of cytomegalovirus exposure and HLA in healthy donors. The CDR3 totals 15 residues. Per germline, CDR1 MRHNA and CDR2 SNTAGT. V was pared by 5 bases and J by 0 bases, with 2 bases of the junction left unmatched. Primers: 60 Vbeta forward and 13 Jbeta reverse. Some clones are missing from TCRdb's copy, which holds only in-frame ones; the method was immunoSEQ multiplex PCR. This sample yields tens of thousands of clones, of which 65% to 90% are seen a single time; about 3.6% belongs to the top ten. The receptor comes from a woman aged 18-30 years in good health and CMV-seronegative. Sequencing was done on a sample of PBMCs. The chain uses TRBV6-4 and TRBJ2-3; TRBD2 matches 10 bases. This CDR3 is CASSKTSGSTDTQYF. The CDR3 DNA follows: TGTGCCAGCAGTAAGACTAGCGGGAGCACAGATACGCAGTATTTT.